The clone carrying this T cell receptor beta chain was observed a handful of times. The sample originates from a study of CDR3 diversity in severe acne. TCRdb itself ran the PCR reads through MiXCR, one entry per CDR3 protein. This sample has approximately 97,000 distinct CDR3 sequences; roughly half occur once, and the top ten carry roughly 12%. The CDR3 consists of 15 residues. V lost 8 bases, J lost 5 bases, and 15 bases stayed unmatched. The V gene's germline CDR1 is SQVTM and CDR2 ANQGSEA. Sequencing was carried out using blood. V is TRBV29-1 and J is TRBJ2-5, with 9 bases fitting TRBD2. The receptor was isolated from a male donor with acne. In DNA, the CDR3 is TGCAGCCCGTGGGGGGCGGGAGGGCGTCCGGAGACCCAGTACTTC. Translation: CSPWGAGGRPETQYF.